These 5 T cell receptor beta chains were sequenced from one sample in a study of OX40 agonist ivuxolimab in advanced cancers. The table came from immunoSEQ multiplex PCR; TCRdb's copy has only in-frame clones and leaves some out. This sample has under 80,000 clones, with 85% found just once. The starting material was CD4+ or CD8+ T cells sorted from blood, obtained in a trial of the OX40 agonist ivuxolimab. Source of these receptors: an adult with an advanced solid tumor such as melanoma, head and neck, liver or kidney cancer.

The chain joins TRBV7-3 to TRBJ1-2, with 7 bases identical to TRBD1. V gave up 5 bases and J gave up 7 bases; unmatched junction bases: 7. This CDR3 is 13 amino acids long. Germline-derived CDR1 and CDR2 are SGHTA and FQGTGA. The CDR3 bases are TGTGCCAGCAGCCAGGACAGGTCCTCTGGCTACACCTTC. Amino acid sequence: CASSQDRSSGYTF.

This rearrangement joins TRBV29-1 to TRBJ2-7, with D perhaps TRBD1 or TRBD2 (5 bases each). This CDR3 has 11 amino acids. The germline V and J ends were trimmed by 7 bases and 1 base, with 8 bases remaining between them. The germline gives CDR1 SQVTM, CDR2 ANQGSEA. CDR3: CSGGTSYEQYF. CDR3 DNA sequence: TGCAGCGGGGGGACGTCCTACGAGCAGTACTTC.

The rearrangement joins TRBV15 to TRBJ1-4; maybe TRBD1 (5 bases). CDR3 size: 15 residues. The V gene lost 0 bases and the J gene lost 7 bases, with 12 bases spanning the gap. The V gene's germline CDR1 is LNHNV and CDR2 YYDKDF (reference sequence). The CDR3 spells CATSRDRGATEKLFF. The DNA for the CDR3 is TGTGCCACCAGCAGAGATCGAGGGGCCACTGAAAAACTGTTTTTT.

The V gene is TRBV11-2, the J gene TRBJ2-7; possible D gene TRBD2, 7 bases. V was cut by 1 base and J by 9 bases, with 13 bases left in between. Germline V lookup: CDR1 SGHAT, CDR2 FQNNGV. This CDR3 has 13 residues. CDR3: CASSLGYREGQYF. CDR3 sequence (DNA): TGTGCCAGCAGCTTAGGATACAGGGAGGGGCAGTACTTC.

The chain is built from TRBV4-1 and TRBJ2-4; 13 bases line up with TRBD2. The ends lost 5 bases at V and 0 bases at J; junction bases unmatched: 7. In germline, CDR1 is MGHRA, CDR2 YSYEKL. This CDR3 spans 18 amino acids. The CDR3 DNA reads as TGCGCCAGCAGCAATGGACTAGCGGGGGCTTTAGCCAAAAACATTCAGTACTTC. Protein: CASSNGLAGALAKNIQYF.